These 24 T cell receptor beta chains were sequenced from one sample in a study of PD-1 blockade in classical Hodgkin lymphoma. Here immunoSEQ multiplex PCR was the method, and the copy in TCRdb shows in-frame clones only, minus some. The sample lists approximately 150,000 clones; less than 80% were seen once. Every patient had relapsed following autologous stem cell transplantation, and cohorts differed in brentuximab vedotin exposure. Sequenced here: peripheral blood mononuclear cells (PBMCs), sampled before the second cycle of nivolumab. These TCRs come from a human donor with classical Hodgkin lymphoma.

The chain is built from TRBV5-1 and TRBJ1-1, with D tentatively TRBD1 (6 bases). V was clipped by 6 bases and J by 0 bases, with 12 bases between them. Germline CDR1 reads SGHRS; CDR2 reads YFSETQ. CDR3 length: 14 amino acids. As DNA, the CDR3 is TGCGCCAGCACCATTCAGGGGTTGAACACTGAAGCTTTCTTT. Protein sequence: CASTIQGLNTEAFF.

This clone was seen a single time. The rearrangement uses TRBV9 and TRBJ2-5, with D possibly matching TRBD1 (5 bases). Between the trimmed V and J ends, which lost 0 bases and 7 bases, there was a span of 10 bases. CDR3 length: 13 amino acids. Germline V gene lookup returns CDR1 SGDLS and CDR2 YYNGEE. The CDR3 reads CASSVEGAGTQYF. The CDR3 DNA follows: TGTGCCAGCAGCGTAGAAGGGGCCGGGACCCAGTACTTC.

The sample holds one count of this clone. The genes are TRBV9 and TRBJ2-7, with D possibly being TRBD2 (6 bases). CDR1 is SGDLS, CDR2 YYNGEE, per germline. The ends were cut back, 0 bases at V and 0 bases at J, with 13 bases in the middle. This CDR3 spans 16 amino acids. The CDR3 reads CASSVASAGSSYEQYF. CDR3 coding DNA: TGTGCCAGCAGCGTAGCCTCGGCGGGAAGCTCCTACGAGCAGTACTTC.

The chain combines TRBV5-1 with TRBJ2-5; D may correspond to TRBD1 or TRBD2 (5 bases each). With the DNA end fitting TRBJ2-7 better, the J assignment may be wrong. CDR3 length: 14 residues. CDR1 and CDR2 (germline): SGHRS, YFSETQ. The CDR3 protein is CASSRRDGPYEQYF. CDR3 nucleotide sequence: TGCGCCAGCAGCCGACGGGACGGCCCCTACGAGCAGTACTTC.

The count of this clone is one. V and J are TRBV7-3 and TRBJ2-5; TRBD2 matches at 12 bases. The germline V gene encodes CDR1 SGHTA and CDR2 FQGTGA. This CDR3 spans 15 amino acids. V shed 4 bases, J shed 3 bases, and the junction held 3 bases outside the gene matches. DNA of the CDR3: TGTGCCAGCAGCTCACGACTAGCGGGGGAAGAGACCCAGTACTTC. Its protein is CASSSRLAGEETQYF.

The V gene is TRBV29-1, the J gene TRBJ1-2; 8 nucleotides align to TRBD1. V was pared by 5 bases and J by 8 bases, with 4 bases of the junction left unmatched. The CDR3 covers 11 residues. Per the germline V gene, CDR1 is SQVTM and CDR2 is ANQGSEA. CDR3 residues: CSVQGADGYTF. The CDR3 region has the DNA TGCAGCGTTCAGGGGGCGGACGGCTACACCTTC.

V is TRBV4-1 and J is TRBJ1-1; weak D call: TRBD1 (5 bases). Trimming removed 0 bases from V and 0 bases from J, with 14 bases in between. The CDR3 covers 17 residues. Germline CDR1 reads MGHRA; CDR2 reads YSYEKL. The CDR3 sequence is CASSQDPPGGMNTEAFF. CDR3 DNA sequence: TGCGCCAGCAGCCAAGATCCCCCGGGGGGGATGAACACTGAAGCTTTCTTT.

The chain uses TRBV10-3 and TRBJ2-1; the D gene is possibly TRBD2 (5 bases). Per germline, CDR1 ENHRY and CDR2 SYGVKD. The V gene lost 3 bases and the J gene lost 6 bases, with 12 bases spanning the gap. The CDR3 length is 14 residues. As DNA, the CDR3 is TGTGCCATCAGTGATGTGGGCGGGCTCAATGAGCAGTTCTTC. This translates into CAISDVGGLNEQFF.

This clone turned up a few times. The genes are TRBV23-1 and TRBJ1-4; D is undetermined. TRBV23-1 is noted as an ORF with a role that remains uncertain. Trimming cost V 7 bases and J 0 bases, with 15 bases left between them. CDR3 length equals 16 residues. Here the CDR3 DNA reads TGCGCCAGCAAGGGCGGGAATCCGGCAACTAATGAAAAACTGTTTTTT. Protein sequence: CASKGGNPATNEKLFF.

This clone has a count of ten or more. This CDR3 reads CASSLGRQPQHF. CDR3 nucleotide sequence: TGTGCCAGCAGCTTAGGGAGACAGCCCCAGCATTTT. The chain couples TRBV7-9 to TRBJ1-5; D unresolved. This CDR3 has 12 residues. The germline V and J ends were trimmed by 1 base and 7 bases, with 5 bases remaining between them. Germline CDR1 reads SEHNR; CDR2 reads FQNEAQ (reference sequence).

The chain combines TRBV4-3 with TRBJ2-7; 10 nucleotides agree with TRBD2. The V segment lost 1 base and the J segment 1 base; nucleotides outside the gene matches: 4. Germline-derived CDR1 and CDR2 are LGHNA and YSLEER. The CDR3 is 16 residues long. DNA of the CDR3: TGCGCCAGCAGCCAAGGCCCTAGCGGGAGTTCCTACGAGCAGTACTTC. The encoded protein is CASSQGPSGSSYEQYF.

The rearrangement links TRBV4-2 to TRBJ1-3; 8 positions agree with TRBD1. CDR1 and CDR2 from the germline V gene are LGHNA and YNFKEQ. The CDR3 totals 17 residues. With V trimmed by 5 bases and J by 1 base, 10 bases remained unmatched. CDR3 region: CASSSSGTGWSGNTIYF. The CDR3 nucleotides read TGTGCCAGCAGCTCATCCGGGACAGGTTGGTCTGGAAACACCATATATTTT.

In its sample, this clone was seen a few times. The V call is TRBV7-6, the J call TRBJ1-2, with D tentatively TRBD1 (6 bases). Trimming took 5 bases from V and 4 from J, leaving 11 bases between them. Germline-derived CDR1 and CDR2 are SGHVS and FNYEAQ. This CDR3 comprises 13 residues. For the CDR3, the DNA is TGTGCCAGCAGCCAACAGGGATCCTATGGCTACACCTTC. This translates into CASSQQGSYGYTF.

The chain has TRBV18 and TRBJ1-1, with 8 bases identical to TRBD1. Germline V lookup: CDR1 KGHSH, CDR2 LQKENI. The CDR3 is 14 residues long. Losses at the gene ends were 5 bases for V and 0 bases for J; bases not matched to a gene: 2. The CDR3 reads CASSVDRVNTEAFF. As DNA, the CDR3 is TGTGCCAGCTCAGTGGACAGGGTGAACACTGAAGCTTTCTTT.

The chain is built from TRBV7-3 and TRBJ2-6; no clear D gene. Germline V gene sequence: CDR1 SGHTA, CDR2 FQGTGA. CDR3 size: 16 residues. V was clipped by 1 base and J by 2 bases, with 9 bases between them. The DNA of the CDR3 is TGTGCCAGCAGCTTAATTGGTGCTACTGGGGCCAACGTCCTGACTTTC. Translating gives CASSLIGATGANVLTF.

This chain uses TRBV11-2 with TRBJ1-1; a weak D match, TRBD1 (5 bases). Germline CDR1 is SGHAT and CDR2 is FQNNGV. This CDR3 is built from 12 residues. The ends were cut back, 8 bases at V and 0 bases at J, with 7 bases in the middle. The CDR3 DNA reads as TGTGCCAGCCGGGGGGTGAACACTGAAGCTTTCTTT. Amino acid sequence: CASRGVNTEAFF.

The V gene is TRBV6-5, the J gene TRBJ1-2; 7 bases line up with TRBD1. Germline V gene sequence: CDR1 MNHEY, CDR2 SVGAGI. The V gene end was trimmed by 6 bases and the J gene end by 8 bases; junction bases not matched to a gene: 15. The CDR3 is 15 amino acids. CDR3 residues: CASSLLMKGARGYTF. The CDR3 DNA reads TGTGCCAGCAGCTTGCTTATGAAGGGGGCAAGGGGCTACACCTTC.

The chain combines TRBV4-2 with TRBJ2-3; D is unresolved. The V end lost 4 bases, the J end lost 8 bases, and 10 bases lay between the germline ends. CDR3 length: 12 residues. The V gene's germline CDR1 is LGHNA and CDR2 YNFKEQ. The CDR3 sequence is CASSLGLRTQYF. CDR3 coding DNA: TGTGCCAGCAGCCTTGGCCTACGTACGCAGTATTTT.

This clone has a handful of counts. The rearrangement joins TRBV7-9 to TRBJ1-2; 11 bases are shared with TRBD1. V shed 1 base and J 3 bases; nucleotides not matched to a gene: 1. The CDR3 length is 15 residues. CDR1 and CDR2 from the germline V gene are SEHNR and FQNEAQ (reference sequence). CDR3 DNA sequence: TGTGCCAGCAGCTTAGGGGGACAGGGGGACTATGGCTACACCTTC. Amino acid sequence: CASSLGGQGDYGYTF.

The J gene is TRBJ2-5, the V gene TRBV11-2, with 11 nucleotides matching TRBD1. The V gene end was trimmed by 4 bases and the J gene end by 6 bases; junction bases not matched to a gene: 7. This CDR3 has 15 residues. Germline V gives CDR1 SGHAT, CDR2 FQNNGV. DNA of the CDR3: TGTGCCAGCAGCTGGCGAGGGACAGGGGGACAGACCCAGTACTTC. Its translation is CASSWRGTGGQTQYF.

As to this clone: The junction and the germline gene differ at one end; a read error may be behind it. The chain links TRBV6-5 to TRBJ2-7; 10 positions match TRBD2. The CDR3 runs to 14 residues. Germline CDR1 is MNHEY and CDR2 is SVGAGI. The chain's CDR3 is CASSPGTSAPDIRF. DNA of the CDR3: TGTGCCAGCAGTCCCGGGACTAGCGCCCCGGACATTCGTTTC.

This clone has only a few counts. The V and J genes are TRBV2 and TRBJ1-5; TRBD1 is a possible D gene (5 bases). Germline CDR1 is SNHLY and CDR2 is FYNNEI. V lost 7 bases to trimming and J lost 3 bases, with 10 bases between them. The CDR3 is 13 amino acids. CDR3: CASMGGFNQPQHF. CDR3 nucleotides: TGTGCCAGCATGGGGGGGTTCAATCAGCCCCAGCATTTT.

This clone was seen only once. The V gene is TRBV28, the J gene TRBJ2-2; D unclear. The CDR3 is 14 residues long. Between the trimmed V and J ends, which lost 2 bases and 4 bases, there was a span of 8 bases. Looked up from germline, CDR1 is MDHEN and CDR2 is SYDVKM. CDR3 sequence: CASSLLGSTGELFF. The CDR3 DNA follows: TGTGCCAGCAGTTTACTTGGGTCCACCGGGGAGCTGTTTTTT.

The CDR3 coding sequence is TGTGCCAGCAGTTTAAAGGGGAACACTGAAGCTTTCTTT. Protein: CASSLKGNTEAFF. The genes are TRBV27 and TRBJ1-1; D remains ambiguous. The CDR3 spans 13 residues. Trimming left V 2 bases short and J 1 base short, with 5 bases between. In germline, CDR1 is MNHEY, CDR2 SMNVEV (reference sequence).